This TCR beta chain stems from a study of a mutant IDH1 vaccine in newly diagnosed glioma. Study at large: Previous care, which was radiotherapy, temozolomide, or both, most often involved both. Overall study findings and caveats: Evidence of vaccine-induced immune responses was documented in approximately 93% of patients.

This clone has just a few counts. The antigen is undetermined. The assay was immunoSEQ multiplex PCR, and TCRdb's table has in-frame clones only and misses some. The sample has some 33,000 clones, 65% to 85% seen once. Time point described: week 35, safety follow-up. The vaccine gave 300 ug of a 20-mer mutant IDH1 peptide subcutaneously per dose. The receptor comes from a woman in her twenties or thirties with glioma. Some clones in this sample may be carry-over from other donors' samples. Sequences were derived from PBMCs, sampled from a glioma patient whose treatment included an IDH1 peptide vaccine.

As DNA, the CDR3 is TGTGCCAGCAGCCCTTACAGGGCCGGAGGCTACACCTTC. This sequence encodes CASSPYRAGGYTF. The chain recombines TRBV14 with TRBJ1-2; D possibly corresponds to TRBD1 (6 bases). This CDR3 contains 13 residues. In germline, CDR1 is SGHDN, CDR2 FVKESK. V lost 4 bases to trimming and J lost 8 bases, with 14 bases between them.